This TCR beta chain was retrieved from a study of tumor-infiltrating lymphocytes in primary liver carcinoma. Findings and limits, study-wide: Top-250-clone fractions were significantly higher in tumors than in blood (p = 0.039).

In the case of this clonotype: As yet, its antigen is unknown. The junction differs from germline at one of its ends, possibly a read error.

Extraction also yielded germline DNA, while blood RNA was obtained from unsorted whole blood. The patients, who had chronic HBV infection, were treatment-naive (untreated). Blood samples of four milliliters were drawn preoperatively. A constant-region primer served to make TCR beta cDNA from about 490 ng total RNA. Slightly modified ARM-PCR, run as three nested multiplex PCR rounds, produced the TCR beta libraries. It was with TRBV1-TRBV30 forward primers and a C-beta reverse primer that the first two PCR rounds were run, at about 10 cycles each. Each CDR3 protein is one row after TCRdb ran MiXCR on the multiplex PCR reads. The table shows 300,000 to 400,000 distinct CDR3 sequences, with about 62% occurring only once. CDR1 is SGHAT, CDR2 FQNNGV, per germline. CDR3 length equals 13 residues.

What was sequenced was peripheral blood. The TCR was taken from a man between 40 and 49 years old with primary liver carcinoma and hepatitis B virus infection. This chain links TRBV11-2 with TRBJ1-6; D is uncertain. The CDR3 DNA follows: TGTGGCAGCATCCCGCGGGCGAACTCACCCCTCCACTTT. Amino acids: CGSIPRANSPLHF.